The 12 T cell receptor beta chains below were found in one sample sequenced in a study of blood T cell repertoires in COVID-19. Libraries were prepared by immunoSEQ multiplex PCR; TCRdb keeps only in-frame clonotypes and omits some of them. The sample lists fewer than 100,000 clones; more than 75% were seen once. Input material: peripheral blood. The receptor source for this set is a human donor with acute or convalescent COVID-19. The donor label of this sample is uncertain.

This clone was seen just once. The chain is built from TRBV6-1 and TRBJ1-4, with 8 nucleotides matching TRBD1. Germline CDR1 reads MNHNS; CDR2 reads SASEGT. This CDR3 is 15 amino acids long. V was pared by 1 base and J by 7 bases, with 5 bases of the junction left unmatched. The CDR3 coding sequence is TGTGCCAGCAGTGAAGGAGGGACAGGTGGTGAAAAACTGTTTTTT. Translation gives CASSEGGTGGEKLFF.

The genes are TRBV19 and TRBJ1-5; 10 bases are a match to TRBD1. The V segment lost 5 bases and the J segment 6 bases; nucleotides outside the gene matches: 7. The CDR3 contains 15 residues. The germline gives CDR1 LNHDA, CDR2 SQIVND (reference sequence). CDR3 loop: CASSLRQGAGQPQHF. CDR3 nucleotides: TGTGCCAGTAGTCTCAGACAGGGGGCTGGTCAGCCCCAGCATTTT.

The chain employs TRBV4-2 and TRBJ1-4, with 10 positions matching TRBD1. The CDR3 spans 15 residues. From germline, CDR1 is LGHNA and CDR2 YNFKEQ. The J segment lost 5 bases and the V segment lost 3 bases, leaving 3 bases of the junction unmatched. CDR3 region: CASSQPGQGNEKLFF. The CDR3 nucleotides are TGTGCCAGCAGCCAGCCGGGACAGGGGAATGAAAAACTGTTTTTT.

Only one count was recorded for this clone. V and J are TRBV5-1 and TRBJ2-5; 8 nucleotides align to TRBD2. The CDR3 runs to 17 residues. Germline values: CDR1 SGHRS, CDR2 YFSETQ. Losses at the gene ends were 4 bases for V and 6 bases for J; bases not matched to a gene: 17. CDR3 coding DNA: TGCGCCAGCAGCAACCTCCCACTCAGCGGGGGTGGACAGACCCAGTACTTC. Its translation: CASSNLPLSGGGQTQYF.

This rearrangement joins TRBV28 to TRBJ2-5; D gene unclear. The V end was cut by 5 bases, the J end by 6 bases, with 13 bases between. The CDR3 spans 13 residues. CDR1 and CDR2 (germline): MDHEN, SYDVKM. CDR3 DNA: TGTGCCAGCAGTCCCGACGTGGAGAAGACCCAGTACTTC. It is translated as CASSPDVEKTQYF.

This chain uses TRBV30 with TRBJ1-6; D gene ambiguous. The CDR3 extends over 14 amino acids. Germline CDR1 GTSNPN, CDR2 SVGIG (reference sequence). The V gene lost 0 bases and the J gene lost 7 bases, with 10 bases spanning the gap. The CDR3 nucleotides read TGTGCCTGGAGTGTAGGACTTGGGAATTCACCCCTCCACTTT. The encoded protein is CAWSVGLGNSPLHF.

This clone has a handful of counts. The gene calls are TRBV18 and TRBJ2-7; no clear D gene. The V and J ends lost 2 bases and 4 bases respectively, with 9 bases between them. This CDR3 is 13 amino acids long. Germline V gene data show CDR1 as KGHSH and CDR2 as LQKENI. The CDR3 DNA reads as TGTGCCAGCTCACCAAGTGAGGAGTACGAGCAGTACTTC. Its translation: CASSPSEEYEQYF.

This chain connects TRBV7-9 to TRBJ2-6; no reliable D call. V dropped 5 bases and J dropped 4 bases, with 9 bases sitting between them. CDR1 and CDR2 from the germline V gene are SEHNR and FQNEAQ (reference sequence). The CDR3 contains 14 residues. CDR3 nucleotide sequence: TGTGCCAGCAGCCTCGGTTCGGGGGCCAACGTCCTGACTTTC. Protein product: CASSLGSGANVLTF.

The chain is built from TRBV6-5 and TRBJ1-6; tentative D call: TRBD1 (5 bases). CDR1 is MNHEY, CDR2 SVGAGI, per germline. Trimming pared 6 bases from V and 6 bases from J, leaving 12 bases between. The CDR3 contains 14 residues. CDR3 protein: CASRLPGLNSPLHF. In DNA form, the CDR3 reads TGTGCCAGCAGACTTCCGGGACTTAATTCACCCCTCCACTTT.

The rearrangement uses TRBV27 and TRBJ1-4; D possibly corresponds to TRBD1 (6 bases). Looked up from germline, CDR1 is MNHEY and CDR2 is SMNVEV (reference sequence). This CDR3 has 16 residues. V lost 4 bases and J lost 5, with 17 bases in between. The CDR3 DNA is TGTGCCAGCAGTTCATCCCGACAGGTCGGAAATGAAAAACTGTTTTTT. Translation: CASSSSRQVGNEKLFF. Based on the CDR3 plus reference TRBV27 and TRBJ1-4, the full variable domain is EAQVTQNPRYLITVTGKKLTVTCSQNMNHEYMSWYRQDPGLGLRQIYYSMNVEVTDKGDVPEGYKVSRKEKRNFPLILESPSPNQTSLYFCASSSSRQVGNEKLFFGSGTQLSVL.

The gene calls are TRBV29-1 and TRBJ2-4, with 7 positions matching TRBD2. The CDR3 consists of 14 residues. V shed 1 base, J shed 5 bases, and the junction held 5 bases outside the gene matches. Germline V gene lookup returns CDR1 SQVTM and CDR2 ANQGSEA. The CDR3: CSVEVSRGENIQYF. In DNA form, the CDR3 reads TGCAGCGTTGAAGTTTCTCGGGGGGAAAACATTCAGTACTTC.

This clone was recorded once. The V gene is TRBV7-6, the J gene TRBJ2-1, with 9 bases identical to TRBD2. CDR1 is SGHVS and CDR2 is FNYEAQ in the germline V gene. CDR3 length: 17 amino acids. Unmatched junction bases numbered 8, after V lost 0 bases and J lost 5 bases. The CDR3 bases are TGTGCCAGCAGCTTAGCGGCGGCTAGCGGGGACCACAATGAGCAGTTCTTC. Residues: CASSLAAASGDHNEQFF.